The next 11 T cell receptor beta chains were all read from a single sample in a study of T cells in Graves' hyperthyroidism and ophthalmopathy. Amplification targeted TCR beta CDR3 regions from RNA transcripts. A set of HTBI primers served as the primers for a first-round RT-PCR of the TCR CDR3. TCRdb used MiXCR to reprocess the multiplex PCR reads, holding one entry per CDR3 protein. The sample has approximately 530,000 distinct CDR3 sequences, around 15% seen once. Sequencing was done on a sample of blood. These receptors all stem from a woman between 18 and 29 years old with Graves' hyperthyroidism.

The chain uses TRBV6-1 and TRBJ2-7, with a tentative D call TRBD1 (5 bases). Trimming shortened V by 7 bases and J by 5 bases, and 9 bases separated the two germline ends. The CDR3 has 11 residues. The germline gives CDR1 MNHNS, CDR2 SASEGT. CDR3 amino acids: CASNRIHEQYF. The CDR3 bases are TGTGCCAGCAACAGGATCCACGAGCAGTACTTC.

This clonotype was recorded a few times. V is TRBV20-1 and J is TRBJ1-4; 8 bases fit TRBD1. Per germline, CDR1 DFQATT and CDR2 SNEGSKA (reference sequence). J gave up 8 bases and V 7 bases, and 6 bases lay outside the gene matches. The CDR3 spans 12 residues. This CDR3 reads CSVPDRAEKLFF. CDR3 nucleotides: TGCAGTGTCCCGGACAGGGCCGAAAAACTGTTTTTT.

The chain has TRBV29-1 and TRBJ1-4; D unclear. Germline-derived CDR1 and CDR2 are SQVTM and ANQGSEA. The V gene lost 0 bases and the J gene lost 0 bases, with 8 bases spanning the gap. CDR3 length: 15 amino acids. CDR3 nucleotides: TGCAGCGTTGAAGATCCACGGGCAACTAATGAAAAACTGTTTTTT. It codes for CSVEDPRATNEKLFF.

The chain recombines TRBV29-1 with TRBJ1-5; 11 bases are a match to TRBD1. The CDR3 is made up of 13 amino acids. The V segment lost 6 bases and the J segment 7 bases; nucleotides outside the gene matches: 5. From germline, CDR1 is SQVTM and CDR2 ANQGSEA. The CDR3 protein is CSVAGTGGQPQHF. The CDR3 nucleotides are TGCAGCGTGGCCGGGACAGGGGGGCAGCCCCAGCATTTT.

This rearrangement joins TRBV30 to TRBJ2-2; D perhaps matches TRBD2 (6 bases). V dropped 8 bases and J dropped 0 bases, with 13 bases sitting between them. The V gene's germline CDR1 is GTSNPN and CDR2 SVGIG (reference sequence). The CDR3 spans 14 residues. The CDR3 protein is CARDSGPNTGELFF. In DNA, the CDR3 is TGTGCCCGAGATAGCGGCCCGAACACCGGGGAGCTGTTTTTT.

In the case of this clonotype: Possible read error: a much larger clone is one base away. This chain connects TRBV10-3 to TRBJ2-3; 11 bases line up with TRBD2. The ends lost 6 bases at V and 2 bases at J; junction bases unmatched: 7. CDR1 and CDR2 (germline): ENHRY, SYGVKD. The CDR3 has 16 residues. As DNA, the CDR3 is TGTGCCATCAGGGAAATAGCGGGAGGGAACACAGATACGCAGTATTTT. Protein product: CAIREIAGGNTDTQYF.

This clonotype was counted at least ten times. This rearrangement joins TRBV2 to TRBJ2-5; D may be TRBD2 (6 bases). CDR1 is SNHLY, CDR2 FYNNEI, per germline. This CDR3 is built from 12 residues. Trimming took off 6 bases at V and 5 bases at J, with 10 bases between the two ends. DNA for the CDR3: TGTGCCAGCAGGCGGGACTCTGAGACCCAGTACTTC. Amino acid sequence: CASRRDSETQYF.

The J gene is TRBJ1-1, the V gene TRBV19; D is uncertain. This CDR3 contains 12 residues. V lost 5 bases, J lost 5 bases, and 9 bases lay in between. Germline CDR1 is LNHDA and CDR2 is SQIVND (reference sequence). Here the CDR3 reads CASSESRTEAFF. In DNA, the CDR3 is TGTGCCAGTAGTGAGTCGCGAACTGAAGCTTTCTTT.

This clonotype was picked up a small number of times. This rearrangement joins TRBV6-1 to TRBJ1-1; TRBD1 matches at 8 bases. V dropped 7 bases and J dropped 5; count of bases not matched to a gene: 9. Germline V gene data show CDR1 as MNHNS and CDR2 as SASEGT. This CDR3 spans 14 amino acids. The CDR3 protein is CASTVDRGSTEAFF. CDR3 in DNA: TGTGCCAGCACTGTTGACAGGGGCTCGACTGAAGCTTTCTTT.

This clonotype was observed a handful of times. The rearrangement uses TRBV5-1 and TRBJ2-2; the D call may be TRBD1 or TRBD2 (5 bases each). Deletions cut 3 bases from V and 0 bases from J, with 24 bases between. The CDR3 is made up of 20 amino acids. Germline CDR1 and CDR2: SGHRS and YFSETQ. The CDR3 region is CASSSHSGRILNSNTGELFF. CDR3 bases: TGCGCCAGCAGCTCTCACTCGGGACGGATACTAAACTCGAACACCGGGGAGCTGTTTTTT.

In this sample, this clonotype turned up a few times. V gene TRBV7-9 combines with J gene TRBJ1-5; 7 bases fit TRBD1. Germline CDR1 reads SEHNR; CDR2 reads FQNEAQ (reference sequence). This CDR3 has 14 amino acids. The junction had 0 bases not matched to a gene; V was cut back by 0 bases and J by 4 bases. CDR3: CASSLAQGNQPQHF. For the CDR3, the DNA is TGTGCCAGCAGCTTAGCACAGGGGAATCAGCCCCAGCATTTT.